The clone carrying this T cell receptor (beta chain) was recorded once. This entry belongs to a study of blood T cell repertoires in COVID-19. Study-level information: There were acute and convalescent COVID-19 samples, and they came from the United States, Italy and Spain. Nucleic acid was either cDNA or gDNA, and it came from T cells, B-cell-depleted T cells, or PBMCs.

V lost 0 bases to trimming and J lost 4 bases, with 6 bases between them. The CDR3 loop spans 13 amino acids. From germline, CDR1 is SGHAT and CDR2 FQNNGV. Patients from Seattle were sampled longitudinally, starting during active infection. The authors' processing: Amplification of reference gene primers was used by the study to estimate nucleated cell counts. Clones were read by immunoSEQ multiplex PCR, and TCRdb kept only the in-frame ones, dropping some. The V and J calls and clone size are taken from that table; D and trimming were inferred from the DNA. The sample contains approximately 460,000 clones, about 88% of which appear only once.

The clonotype comes from a man between 18 and 35 years old with COVID-19, enrolled during active disease. The sequenced sample was peripheral blood. The rearrangement uses TRBV11-2 and TRBJ1-2; D gene ambiguous. The CDR3 protein is CASSLEAGYGYTF. CDR3 nucleotide sequence: TGTGCCAGCAGCTTAGAGGCAGGCTATGGCTACACCTTC.